This T cell receptor beta chain was obtained from a study of T cells in localized non-small cell lung cancer. Germline V CDR1 and CDR2: SGHNT, YYREEE (reference sequence). V lost 4 bases and J lost 6; bases outside the gene matches: 8. The CDR3 extends over 15 amino acids. Some clones are missing from TCRdb's copy, which holds only in-frame ones; the method was immunoSEQ multiplex PCR. The sample includes some 30,000 clones, around 90% of them seen just once. The input for sequencing was PBMCs, taken before any cancer treatment. The clonotype originates from a man aged 35 to 69 with stage II lung adenocarcinoma. The V gene is TRBV5-4, the J gene TRBJ1-2; the match to TRBD1 covers 11 bases. The CDR3 spells CASSQEGTGGDGYTF. CDR3 nucleotide sequence: TGTGCCAGCAGCCAAGAAGGGACAGGGGGTGATGGCTACACCTTC.